This T cell receptor (beta chain) appears in the sequencing data of a study of shared clonotypes between healthy human individuals. The CDR3 loop spans 12 amino acids. The V and J ends lost 6 bases and 6 bases respectively, with 9 bases between them. In germline, CDR1 is MNHEY, CDR2 SVGAGI. The table came from immunoSEQ multiplex PCR; TCRdb's copy has only in-frame clones and leaves some out. The sample holds about 650,000 clones, 95% to 96% seen once. The naive CD8 population came from CD45RO-negative cells selected for CCR7, without terminally differentiated effector memory CD45RA+ cells. The V call is TRBV6-5, the J call TRBJ2-1; D is undetermined. The TCR originated in a woman between 25 and 40 years old in good health. The sequenced material came from naive CD8+ T cells sorted from blood. The CDR3 region has the DNA TGTGCCAGCAGCTCCGCAGGCAATGAGCAGTTCTTC. It specifies CASSSAGNEQFF.